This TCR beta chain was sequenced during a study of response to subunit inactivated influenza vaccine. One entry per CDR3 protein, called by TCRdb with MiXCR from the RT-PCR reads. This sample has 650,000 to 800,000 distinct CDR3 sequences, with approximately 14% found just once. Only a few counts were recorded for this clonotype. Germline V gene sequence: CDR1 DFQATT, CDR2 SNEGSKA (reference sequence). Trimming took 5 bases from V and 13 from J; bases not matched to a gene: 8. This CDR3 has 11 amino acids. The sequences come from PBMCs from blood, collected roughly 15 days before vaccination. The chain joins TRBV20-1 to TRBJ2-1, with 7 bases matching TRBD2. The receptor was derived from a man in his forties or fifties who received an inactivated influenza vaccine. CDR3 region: CSARTSGNQFF. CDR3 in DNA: TGCAGTGCTCGTACCAGCGGGAACCAGTTCTTC.